This passage covers 32 T cell receptor beta chains from one sample sequenced in a study of CD8 T cells in Susac syndrome. Random hexamers were used to reverse transcribe an amount of roughly 0.5 to 1 ug RNA. In TCRdb, the immunoSEQ multiplex PCR reads were re-called with MiXCR into one record per CDR3 protein. Of 250,000 to 350,000 distinct CDR3 sequences listed, about 91% are singletons. The sequenced material came from CD4+ T cells from PBMCs. These TCRs come from a human donor with multiple sclerosis.

The chain links TRBV6-5 to TRBJ1-2, with D perhaps matching TRBD1 (5 bases). This CDR3 has 13 amino acids. Trimming took off 6 bases at V and 7 bases at J, with 15 bases between the two ends. Germline V gene sequence: CDR1 MNHEY, CDR2 SVGAGI. CDR3 in amino acids: CASRSTGVRGYTF. In DNA form, the CDR3 reads TGTGCCAGCAGATCCACAGGAGTTCGTGGCTACACCTTC.

This chain connects TRBV23-1 to TRBJ2-7; no definite D call. TRBV23-1 is labeled an ORF, and its function is uncertain. V lost 0 bases and J lost 6, with 12 bases in between. The CDR3 runs 14 residues. The CDR3 here is CASSQSTSWCEQYF. The CDR3 DNA sequence: TGCGCCAGCAGTCAATCGACCAGCTGGTGCGAGCAGTACTTC.

This clonotype was seen once. The rearrangement uses TRBV6-2 or TRBV6-3 and TRBJ2-1; D possibly corresponds to TRBD2 (7 bases). The CDR3 length is 16 residues. Trimming removed 4 bases from V and 8 bases from J, with 21 bases in between. The germline V gene has CDR1 MNHEY and CDR2 SVGEGT. CDR3 loop: CASSWGASGASDEQFF. CDR3 nucleotide sequence: TGTGCCAGCAGTTGGGGGGCCAGCGGGGCCTCGGATGAGCAGTTCTTC.

The V and J genes are TRBV9 and TRBJ2-3, with D uncertain. The CDR3 sequence is 13 residues long. The V and J ends lost 3 bases and 10 bases respectively, with 15 bases between them. The germline V gene encodes CDR1 SGDLS and CDR2 YYNGEE. The CDR3 sequence is CASSGAGAMAQYF. The CDR3 DNA sequence: TGTGCCAGCAGCGGGGCCGGAGCGATGGCGCAGTATTTT.

The chain employs TRBV20-1 and TRBJ2-7; D is uncertain. With 0 bases removed from V and 3 bases from J, the gap between germline ends came to 9 bases. This CDR3 is 13 amino acids long. The germline V gene encodes CDR1 DFQATT and CDR2 SNEGSKA (reference sequence). CDR3 sequence: CSARDGVIYEQYF. The CDR3 DNA is TGCAGTGCTAGAGACGGAGTCATCTACGAGCAGTACTTC.

The rearrangement uses TRBV19 and TRBJ1-2, with a tentative D call TRBD1 (6 bases). Germline assignment: CDR1 LNHDA and CDR2 SQIVND (reference sequence). The CDR3 is made up of 14 amino acids. The V and J ends lost 3 bases and 4 bases respectively, with 12 bases between them. The CDR3 coding sequence is TGTGCCAGTAGTATCTCCTCGGGGGCCTATGGCTACACCTTC. Amino acids: CASSISSGAYGYTF.

The chain carries TRBV7-9 and TRBJ2-7; D remains ambiguous. V lost 4 bases to trimming and J lost 1 base, with 11 bases between them. There are 14 residues in the CDR3. CDR1 is SEHNR, CDR2 FQNEAQ, per germline (reference sequence). The CDR3 reads CASSSPPGSYEQYF. For the CDR3, the DNA is TGTGCCAGCAGCTCGCCCCCAGGATCCTACGAGCAGTACTTC.

The chain carries TRBV27 and TRBJ2-3, with 11 bases fitting TRBD2. This CDR3 spans 13 amino acids. The J segment lost 6 bases and the V segment lost 6 bases, leaving 2 bases of the junction unmatched. Germline CDR1 reads MNHEY; CDR2 reads SMNVEV (reference sequence). CDR3 loop: CASRLAGGDTQYF. The CDR3 DNA follows: TGTGCCAGCAGGCTAGCGGGAGGTGATACGCAGTATTTT.

The chain employs TRBV7-2 and TRBJ2-5; no clear D. V was shortened by 5 bases and J by 1 base, with 11 bases between the two germline ends. CDR1 and CDR2 (germline): SGHTA, FQGNSA. The CDR3 contains 14 residues. CDR3 in DNA: TGTGCCAGCAGCCACTATGCGGCCCAAGAGACCCAGTACTTC. Amino acid sequence: CASSHYAAQETQYF.

CDR3 amino acids: CASSRDGQIGYGYTF. For the CDR3, the DNA is TGTGCCAGCAGCCGGGACGGACAAATCGGATATGGCTACACCTTC. The chain carries TRBV3-1 and TRBJ1-2, with D tentatively TRBD1 (5 bases). The CDR3 covers 15 residues. Trimming removed 4 bases at V and 5 bases at J, with 17 bases between. Per germline, CDR1 LGHDT and CDR2 YNNKEL (reference sequence). Looking up the rest from reference TRBV3-1 and TRBJ1-2 gives the full variable domain: DTAVSQTPKYLVTQMGNDKSIKCEQNLGHDTMYWYKQDSKKFLKIMFSYNNKELIINETVPNRFSPKSPDKAHLNLHINSLELGDSAVYFCASSRDGQIGYGYTFGSGTRLTVV.

On this clonotype itself: One junction end does not reproduce the germline sequence, and a read error may be involved. The chain recombines TRBV3-1 with TRBJ2-1; 7 positions match TRBD2. CDR3 length equals 13 residues. The germline V gene has CDR1 LGHDT and CDR2 YNNKEL (reference sequence). The CDR3 DNA follows: TGTGCCAGCAGCCAAGTCCCAGGTGGGACTATAGGGTTC. It encodes CASSQVPGGTIGF.

CDR3 in amino acids: CSVAGLTGQPQHF. The CDR3 DNA reads TGCAGCGTCGCAGGGTTAACGGGTCAGCCCCAGCATTTT. J is TRBJ1-5 and V is TRBV29-1, with a weak D call TRBD1 (5 bases). CDR1 is SQVTM, CDR2 ANQGSEA, per germline. CDR3 length: 13 residues. Trimming pared 6 bases from V and 6 bases from J, leaving 15 bases between.

V and J are TRBV7-9 and TRBJ1-1; D is undetermined. With 3 bases removed from V and 2 bases from J, the gap between germline ends came to 19 bases. Germline assignment: CDR1 SEHNR and CDR2 FQNEAQ (reference sequence). The length of the CDR3 is 17 residues. The CDR3 region has the DNA TGTGCCAGCAGCTTCAGCCTGGGCTCTAGCCAAAACACTGAAGCTTTCTTT. Protein product: CASSFSLGSSQNTEAFF. The full variable domain, in which reference TRBV7-9 and TRBJ1-1 provide the parts outside the CDR3, is DTGVSQNPRHKITKRGQNVTFRCDPISEHNRLYWYRQTLGQGPEFLTYFQNEAQLEKSRLLSDRFSAERPKGSFSTLEIQRTEQGDSAMYLCASSFSLGSSQNTEAFFGQGTRLTVV.

J is TRBJ2-2 and V is TRBV18, with 7 bases identical to TRBD1. V dropped 3 bases and J dropped 1; count of bases not matched to a gene: 5. This CDR3 spans 16 amino acids. Germline V gene data show CDR1 as KGHSH and CDR2 as LQKENI. CDR3 sequence: CASSPVGQVNTGELFF. The CDR3, as DNA: TGTGCCAGCTCACCTGTCGGACAGGTGAACACCGGGGAGCTGTTTTTT.

The J gene is TRBJ1-5, the V gene TRBV19; D might be TRBD1 (6 bases). Trimming took 0 bases from V and 3 from J, leaving 9 bases between them. Germline V lookup: CDR1 LNHDA, CDR2 SQIVND (reference sequence). CDR3 size: 15 residues. In DNA, the CDR3 is TGTGCCAGTAGTATAGACAGGGGACACAATCAGCCCCAGCATTTT. The encoded protein is CASSIDRGHNQPQHF.

This clonotype appeared once. This chain uses TRBV7-9 with TRBJ2-7; 9 positions agree with TRBD1. From germline, CDR1 is SEHNR and CDR2 FQNEAQ (reference sequence). Trimming removed 5 bases from V and 5 bases from J; junction bases left unmatched: 7. The CDR3 covers 14 residues. CDR3 sequence reads: CASSPRTGADEQYF. The CDR3 nucleotides read TGTGCCAGCAGCCCCCGGACAGGGGCAGACGAGCAGTACTTC.

The chain employs TRBV7-9 and TRBJ2-2; tentatively, D is TRBD1 or TRBD2 (6 bases each). The CDR3 is 14 amino acids. V lost 2 bases to trimming and J lost 6 bases, with 10 bases between them. Looked up from germline, CDR1 is SEHNR and CDR2 is FQNEAQ (reference sequence). The CDR3 nucleotides read TGTGCCAGCAGCTTAATGGAGGGGGCCGGGGAGCTGTTTTTT. Its translation is CASSLMEGAGELFF.

The chain combines TRBV30 with TRBJ2-2; D remains unclear. The V gene lost 8 bases and the J gene lost 5 bases, with 15 bases spanning the gap. Germline-derived CDR1 and CDR2 are GTSNPN and SVGIG (reference sequence). The CDR3 covers 13 residues. CDR3 loop: CATAPRRTGELFF. CDR3 coding DNA: TGTGCCACGGCCCCCCGGCGGACCGGGGAGCTGTTTTTT.

The chain has TRBV12-3 or TRBV12-4 and TRBJ1-3; 9 bases match TRBD1. V lost 6 bases to trimming and J lost 3 bases; unmatched junction nucleotides: 18. This CDR3 contains 19 residues. The CDR3 loop is CASSKTGGAAASFGNTIYF. CDR3 DNA: TGTGCCAGCAGCAAAACAGGGGGCGCAGCGGCAAGCTTTGGAAACACCATATATTTT.

The gene calls are TRBV12-5 and TRBJ1-2; D remains ambiguous. Germline CDR1 and CDR2: LGHNT and FRNRAP. Between the trimmed V and J ends, which lost 7 bases and 3 bases, there was a span of 12 bases. This CDR3 is 13 amino acids long. CDR3 protein: CASALKAYYGYTF. CDR3 DNA sequence: TGTGCTAGTGCTCTGAAGGCCTACTATGGCTACACCTTC. Drawing the rest from reference TRBV12-5 and TRBJ1-2, the complete variable domain is DARVTQTPRHKVTEMGQEVTMRCQPILGHNTVFWYRQTMMQGLELLAYFRNRAPLDDSGMPKDRFSAEMPDATLATLKIQPSEPRDSAVYFCASALKAYYGYTFGSGTRLTVV.

The table lists this clonotype with a count of one. CDR3 DNA sequence: TGTGCCAGCAGCCGGGACCCCGAACGGGAGCAGTACTTC. It specifies CASSRDPEREQYF. This rearrangement joins TRBV7-2 to TRBJ2-7, with D perhaps matching TRBD1 or TRBD2 (5 bases each). Germline assignment: CDR1 SGHTA and CDR2 FQGNSA. Trimming removed 5 bases from V and 7 bases from J, with 15 bases in between. The CDR3 runs to 13 residues.

The rearrangement joins TRBV6-2 or TRBV6-3 to TRBJ2-1; no reliable D call. CDR3 size: 13 residues. Germline CDR1 and CDR2: MNHEY and SVGEGT. V was pared by 6 bases and J by 0 bases, with 6 bases between. The CDR3 loop reads CASSDNSYNEQFF. In DNA form, the CDR3 reads TGTGCCAGCAGCGACAACTCCTACAATGAGCAGTTCTTC.

CDR3 residues: CASSYSRGSSGNEQFF. The CDR3 DNA sequence: TGTGCCAGCAGTTACTCTAGAGGCTCCTCGGGTAATGAGCAGTTCTTC. The V and J genes are TRBV6-5 and TRBJ2-1; no clear D. V lost 0 bases and J lost 7, with 16 bases in between. CDR1 and CDR2 (germline): MNHEY, SVGAGI. The CDR3 extends over 16 amino acids.

The J gene is TRBJ2-3, the V gene TRBV12-3 or TRBV12-4; the match to TRBD2 covers 9 bases. J gave up 2 bases and V 3 bases, and 6 bases lay outside the gene matches. The CDR3 is 16 amino acids. CDR3 DNA: TGTGCCAGCAGTTTTGGAGCGGGGGGCACCACAGATACGCAGTATTTT. It translates to CASSFGAGGTTDTQYF.

The chain is built from TRBV20-1 and TRBJ2-2; tentative D call: TRBD2 (6 bases). Germline CDR1 DFQATT, CDR2 SNEGSKA (reference sequence). This CDR3 is 15 amino acids long. V shed 0 bases and J shed 7 bases, with 15 bases lying between them. The CDR3 sequence: CSARDPGPGGGELFF. CDR3 nucleotides: TGCAGTGCTAGAGATCCAGGTCCCGGGGGCGGGGAGCTGTTTTTT.

This clonotype was detected only once. The V call is TRBV29-1, the J call TRBJ2-3; no clear D gene. Trimming shortened V by 0 bases and J by 2 bases, and 6 bases separated the two germline ends. CDR3 length: 13 amino acids. CDR1 and CDR2 from the germline V gene are SQVTM and ANQGSEA. The CDR3 spells CSVEERNTDTQYF. CDR3 nucleotide sequence: TGCAGCGTTGAAGAGCGTAACACAGATACGCAGTATTTT.

The genes are TRBV14 and TRBJ2-1; 8 bases line up with TRBD2. Germline V gene lookup returns CDR1 SGHDN and CDR2 FVKESK. V lost 6 bases to trimming and J lost 4 bases; unmatched junction nucleotides: 8. This CDR3 is 15 amino acids long. The CDR3 DNA reads as TGTGCCAGCAGACCAAGCGGGGGTGATTACAATGAGCAGTTCTTC. Its translation is CASRPSGGDYNEQFF. The full variable domain, completed using reference TRBV14 and TRBJ2-1, is EAGVTQFPSHSVIEKGQTVTLRCDPISGHDNLYWYRRVMGKEIKFLLHFVKESKQDESGMPNNRFLAERTGGTYSTLKVQPAELEDSGVYFCASRPSGGDYNEQFFGPGTRLTVL.

V is TRBV19 and J is TRBJ1-2, with D maybe TRBD1 (5 bases). The germline V and J ends were trimmed by 1 base and 0 bases, with 12 bases remaining between them. The CDR3 runs to 16 residues. Germline-derived CDR1 and CDR2 are LNHDA and SQIVND (reference sequence). CDR3 DNA sequence: TGTGCCAGTAGTATAGGAACAGGCTGGGCTAACTATGGCTACACCTTC. As protein: CASSIGTGWANYGYTF.

V usage is TRBV3-1 and J usage is TRBJ1-2; 7 bases line up with TRBD1. With 3 bases clipped from V and 4 bases from J, the junction kept 5 bases outside the gene matches. The CDR3 sequence is 14 residues long. CDR1 and CDR2 from the germline V gene are LGHDT and YNNKEL (reference sequence). In nucleotides, the CDR3 is TGTGCCAGCAGCCACCTCCGGGACAGCTATGGCTACACCTTC. It yields the protein CASSHLRDSYGYTF. The full variable domain, its missing parts supplied by reference TRBV3-1 and TRBJ1-2, is DTAVSQTPKYLVTQMGNDKSIKCEQNLGHDTMYWYKQDSKKFLKIMFSYNNKELIINETVPNRFSPKSPDKAHLNLHINSLELGDSAVYFCASSHLRDSYGYTFGSGTRLTVV.

This chain links TRBV30 with TRBJ1-2, with D tentatively TRBD1 (5 bases). CDR1 and CDR2 (germline): GTSNPN, SVGIG (reference sequence). Trimming pared 3 bases from V and 5 bases from J, leaving 13 bases between. The CDR3 covers 13 residues. The CDR3 reads CAWSQGFGYGYTF. For the CDR3, the DNA is TGTGCCTGGAGCCAGGGTTTTGGGTATGGCTACACCTTC.

V usage is TRBV2 and J usage is TRBJ1-5; a weak D match, TRBD1 (6 bases). CDR3 size: 15 residues. The V end lost 6 bases, the J end lost 4 bases, and 16 bases lay between the germline ends. CDR1 is SNHLY and CDR2 is FYNNEI in the germline V gene. CDR3 sequence reads: CASRGGYRENQPQHF. Written as DNA, the CDR3 is TGTGCCAGCAGGGGAGGGTACAGGGAGAATCAGCCCCAGCATTTT.

The CDR3 loop is CASSRGLAGATSSYEQYF. The CDR3 DNA reads TGCGCCAGCAGCAGGGGACTAGCGGGGGCCACCAGCTCCTACGAGCAGTACTTC. The V and J genes are TRBV5-1 and TRBJ2-7, with TRBD2 matching 14 bases. J lost 0 bases, V lost 4 bases, and 9 bases had no gene match. Germline V gene sequence: CDR1 SGHRS, CDR2 YFSETQ. This CDR3 is built from 18 residues.